What follows are 6 T cell receptor beta chains derived from one specimen sequenced in a study of beta chain features in type 1 diabetes. Study-wide results and caveats: Researchers report that Type 1 diabetes patients had moderately but significantly shorter TCRB CDR3s across all four CD4+ subsets.

The authors reverse transcribed all of the isolated RNA, so sequencing captured expressed TCRB transcripts. This table comes from immunoSEQ multiplex PCR, and its TCRdb copy is limited to in-frame clones, with some not included. The sample includes roughly 730,000 clones, 13% of them seen just once. No antigens are known for them. Sequencing was performed on naive CD4+ T cells from blood. These receptors all come from a man younger than 35 with type 1 diabetes.

This sequence joins TRBV2 and TRBJ1-2; D remains unclear. CDR1 and CDR2 (germline): SNHLY, FYNNEI. The ends were cut back, 1 base at V and 4 bases at J, with 16 bases in the middle. The length of the CDR3 is 16 residues. The CDR3 here is CASSEGGVPWGYGYTF. CDR3 sequence (DNA): TGTGCCAGCAGTGAAGGCGGAGTCCCCTGGGGCTATGGCTACACCTTC.

This clone was found a few times. The rearrangement uses TRBV4-1 and TRBJ2-2, with a weak D call TRBD2 (5 bases). Germline CDR1 MGHRA, CDR2 YSYEKL. The CDR3 has 13 amino acids. Trimming removed 6 bases at V and 3 bases at J, with 8 bases between. The CDR3 protein is CASRDGDTGELFF. CDR3 sequence (DNA): TGCGCCAGCAGGGACGGGGACACCGGGGAGCTGTTTTTT.

V is TRBV2 and J is TRBJ2-5; D unresolved. Germline V lookup: CDR1 SNHLY, CDR2 FYNNEI. Trimming stripped 7 bases from V and 4 bases from J, with 10 bases between. CDR3 length equals 12 residues. The CDR3 DNA sequence: TGTGCCAGCAAAGGGTTGGGAGAGACCCAGTACTTC. Its translation: CASKGLGETQYF.

This clone occurred a few times. The CDR3 DNA follows: TGTGCCAGCAGCTTAGCGCTGACAGGAACAACAGATACGCAGTATTTT. Encoded protein: CASSLALTGTTDTQYF. This chain uses TRBV7-6 with TRBJ2-3; TRBD1 is a possible D gene (6 bases). Germline-derived CDR1 and CDR2 are SGHVS and FNYEAQ. The CDR3 contains 16 residues. The ends were cut back, 0 bases at V and 3 bases at J, with 13 bases in the middle.

The chain couples TRBV2 to TRBJ2-1; 8 bases line up with TRBD2. The CDR3 extends over 15 amino acids. Germline CDR1 reads SNHLY; CDR2 reads FYNNEI. Trimming removed 2 bases from V and 5 bases from J; junction bases left unmatched: 5. The CDR3 coding sequence is TGTGCCAGCAGTGAATTAAGCGGGGGTAACAATGAGCAGTTCTTC. It translates to CASSELSGGNNEQFF.

The V call is TRBV6-5, the J call TRBJ2-7; unclear D gene. The CDR3 is 16 residues long. V lost 0 bases and J lost 0, with 12 bases in between. Germline CDR1 and CDR2: MNHEY and SVGAGI. The CDR3 coding sequence is TGTGCCAGCAGTTACTCGACTCTAAGGTTCTCCTACGAGCAGTACTTC. Protein product: CASSYSTLRFSYEQYF.